These T cell receptor beta chains were read from a single sample in a study of cytomegalovirus exposure and HLA in healthy donors. TCRdb's copy holds only in-frame clones and misses some; the assay was immunoSEQ multiplex PCR. This repertoire shows some 190,000 clones, 75% to 80% found once; its top ten account for less than 15%. The sequencing input was PBMCs. These receptors were collected from a woman in her twenties or thirties in good health and CMV-seropositive. The CDR3 runs from the conserved cysteine through the conserved F or W. Fields, in order: clone size, V gene, J gene, CDR3 length, D gene, CDR3 protein, CDR3 DNA. The D gene is left open where the match is weak. Some rows have no size entry. The others give once, few or many, or a class for an expanded clone.

clone size: few
V gene: TRBV7-8
J gene: TRBJ2-7
CDR3 length: 14
D gene: .
CDR3 protein: CASSGAGVGREQYF
CDR3 DNA: TGTGCCAGCAGCGGCGCCGGGGTGGGGAGGGAGCAGTACTTC

clone size: .
V gene: TRBV6-5
J gene: TRBJ1-2
CDR3 length: 13
D gene: .
CDR3 protein: CASSYPGGGGYTF
CDR3 DNA: TGTGCCAGCAGTTACCCGGGGGGAGGTGGCTACACCTTC

clone size: once
V gene: TRBV6-5
J gene: TRBJ2-5
CDR3 length: 14
D gene: TRBD2
CDR3 protein: CASRGLAGGETQYF
CDR3 DNA: TGTGCCAGCAGGGGACTAGCGGGGGGGGAGACCCAGTACTTC

clone size: .
V gene: TRBV11-2
J gene: TRBJ1-6
CDR3 length: 14
D gene: .
CDR3 protein: CASSLGQNDSPLHF
CDR3 DNA: TGTGCCAGCAGCTTAGGACAGAACGATTCACCCCTCCACTTT

clone size: .
V gene: TRBV28
J gene: TRBJ2-5
CDR3 length: 15
D gene: TRBD1
CDR3 protein: CASSLSSGGEETQYF
CDR3 DNA: TGTGCCAGCAGTTTATCTTCAGGGGGCGAGGAGACCCAGTACTTC

clone size: .
V gene: TRBV27
J gene: TRBJ2-7
CDR3 length: 18
D gene: TRBD2
CDR3 protein: CASSRPGLAGGGSYEQYF
CDR3 DNA: TGTGCCAGCAGCCGACCGGGACTAGCGGGAGGAGGCTCCTACGAGCAGTACTTC

clone size: .
V gene: TRBV2
J gene: TRBJ1-2
CDR3 length: 13
D gene: .
CDR3 protein: CASSESQVDGYTF
CDR3 DNA: TGTGCCAGCAGTGAATCACAGGTTGATGGCTACACCTTC

clone size: .
V gene: TRBV19
J gene: TRBJ2-1
CDR3 length: 15
D gene: .
CDR3 protein: CASSKGGATYNEQFF
CDR3 DNA: TGTGCCAGTAGTAAGGGGGGGGCCACCTACAATGAGCAGTTCTTC

clone size: few
V gene: TRBV7-6
J gene: TRBJ2-1
CDR3 length: 17
D gene: TRBD1
CDR3 protein: CASSLEGDRGVYNEQFF
CDR3 DNA: TGTGCCAGCAGCTTAGAGGGCGACAGGGGTGTATACAATGAGCAGTTCTTC

clone size: .
V gene: TRBV28
J gene: TRBJ1-1
CDR3 length: 13
D gene: .
CDR3 protein: CASTWGGSSEAFF
CDR3 DNA: TGTGCCAGCACCTGGGGGGGCAGTAGTGAAGCTTTCTTT

clone size: .
V gene: TRBV7-2
J gene: TRBJ2-7
CDR3 length: 12
D gene: .
CDR3 protein: CASSSRILEQYF
CDR3 DNA: TGTGCCAGCAGCTCCCGTATTCTCGAGCAGTACTTC

clone size: .
V gene: TRBV28
J gene: TRBJ1-4
CDR3 length: 16
D gene: .
CDR3 protein: CASIMAGALFSEKLFF
CDR3 DNA: TGTGCCAGCATCATGGCGGGGGCGCTTTTTTCTGAAAAACTGTTTTTT

clone size: .
V gene: TRBV18
J gene: TRBJ2-7
CDR3 length: 15
D gene: TRBD1
CDR3 protein: CASSPRDRGVVEQYF
CDR3 DNA: TGTGCCAGCTCACCAAGGGACAGGGGGGTCGTCGAGCAGTACTTC

clone size: .
V gene: TRBV11-3
J gene: TRBJ1-1
CDR3 length: 16
D gene: .
CDR3 protein: CASSYNLPRTVCEAFF
CDR3 DNA: TGTGCCAGCAGCTACAACTTACCCCGGACAGTTTGTGAAGCTTTCTTT

clone size: .
V gene: TRBV21-1
J gene: TRBJ2-7
CDR3 length: 16
D gene: .
CDR3 protein: CASSKQPAVSTYEQYF
CDR3 DNA: TGTGCCAGCAGCAAACAGCCCGCGGTCTCGACCTACGAGCAGTACTTC

clone size: many
V gene: TRBV2
J gene: TRBJ2-7
CDR3 length: 13
D gene: .
CDR3 protein: CASSGRGPYEQYF
CDR3 DNA: TGTGCCAGCAGTGGACGCGGTCCCTACGAGCAGTACTTC

clone size: .
V gene: TRBV7-9
J gene: TRBJ2-5
CDR3 length: 14
D gene: TRBD1
CDR3 protein: CASRRTGAQETQYF
CDR3 DNA: TGTGCCAGCAGACGTACAGGGGCCCAAGAGACCCAGTACTTC

clone size: once
V gene: TRBV6-1
J gene: TRBJ2-1
CDR3 length: 12
D gene: .
CDR3 protein: CASNKESNEQFF
CDR3 DNA: TGTGCGAGTAATAAAGAGTCCAATGAGCAGTTCTTC

clone size: .
V gene: TRBV11-3
J gene: TRBJ2-3
CDR3 length: 12
D gene: .
CDR3 protein: CASSIGQKTQYF
CDR3 DNA: TGTGCCAGCAGCATCGGACAGAAAACGCAGTATTTT

clone size: .
V gene: TRBV6-6
J gene: TRBJ1-1
CDR3 length: 14
D gene: TRBD1
CDR3 protein: CASSRTGMNTEAFF
CDR3 DNA: TGTGCCAGCAGCCGGACAGGGATGAACACTGAAGCTTTCTTT

clone size: .
V gene: TRBV6-5
J gene: TRBJ2-1
CDR3 length: 15
D gene: TRBD2
CDR3 protein: CASSSRTSGVNEQFF
CDR3 DNA: TGTGCCAGCAGTTCACGGACTAGCGGGGTCAATGAGCAGTTCTTC

clone size: .
V gene: TRBV7-2
J gene: TRBJ1-1
CDR3 length: 14
D gene: .
CDR3 protein: CASSLGQENTEAFF
CDR3 DNA: TGTGCCAGCAGCTTAGGACAGGAGAACACTGAAGCTTTCTTT

clone size: few
V gene: TRBV21-1
J gene: TRBJ2-6
CDR3 length: 19
D gene: .
CDR3 protein: CASSKVEELVTSGANVLTF
CDR3 DNA: TGTGCCAGCAGCAAAGTGGAGGAACTTGTAACCTCTGGGGCCAACGTCCTGACTTTC

clone size: .
V gene: TRBV19
J gene: TRBJ2-3
CDR3 length: 17
D gene: TRBD2
CDR3 protein: CASSMLAGGPATDTQYF
CDR3 DNA: TGTGCCAGTAGTATGCTAGCGGGGGGGCCGGCCACAGATACGCAGTATTTT

clone size: .
V gene: TRBV7-2
J gene: TRBJ2-1
CDR3 length: 16
D gene: .
CDR3 protein: CASSLRNRVNYNEQFF
CDR3 DNA: TGTGCCAGCAGCTTACGGAACAGGGTCAACTACAATGAGCAGTTCTTC

clone size: .
V gene: TRBV9
J gene: TRBJ1-1
CDR3 length: 13
D gene: .
CDR3 protein: CASSAQVNTEAFF
CDR3 DNA: TGTGCCAGCAGCGCGCAGGTGAACACTGAAGCTTTCTTT

clone size: .
V gene: TRBV9
J gene: TRBJ1-2
CDR3 length: 16
D gene: TRBD1
CDR3 protein: CASSSGGQAFNYGYTF
CDR3 DNA: TGTGCCAGCAGCTCAGGGGGCCAGGCCTTTAACTATGGCTACACCTTC

clone size: few
V gene: TRBV11-3
J gene: TRBJ2-1
CDR3 length: 16
D gene: TRBD2
CDR3 protein: CASSLGTSGVYNEQFF
CDR3 DNA: TGTGCCAGCAGCTTAGGGACTAGCGGGGTTTACAATGAGCAGTTCTTC

clone size: once
V gene: TRBV9
J gene: TRBJ2-2
CDR3 length: 15
D gene: .
CDR3 protein: CASSVALSNTGELFF
CDR3 DNA: TGTGCCAGCAGCGTAGCTCTGTCGAACACCGGGGAGCTGTTTTTT

clone size: once
V gene: TRBV6-1
J gene: TRBJ2-5
CDR3 length: 13
D gene: .
CDR3 protein: CASSGGGQETQYF
CDR3 DNA: TGTGCCAGCAGTGGAGGTGGCCAAGAGACCCAGTACTTC

clone size: .
V gene: TRBV7-8
J gene: TRBJ1-3
CDR3 length: 12
D gene: TRBD1
CDR3 protein: CAGGTGGNTIYF
CDR3 DNA: TGTGCCGGCGGGACAGGTGGAAACACCATATATTTT

clone size: .
V gene: TRBV5-1
J gene: TRBJ2-7
CDR3 length: 14
D gene: .
CDR3 protein: CASSMGGGSGEQYF
CDR3 DNA: TGCGCCAGCAGCATGGGTGGGGGCTCCGGCGAGCAGTACTTC

clone size: .
V gene: TRBV4-3
J gene: TRBJ1-1
CDR3 length: 15
D gene: TRBD1
CDR3 protein: CASSQDAGGFTEAFF
CDR3 DNA: TGCGCCAGCAGCCAAGATGCAGGGGGTTTTACTGAAGCTTTCTTT

clone size: .
V gene: TRBV6-1
J gene: TRBJ2-3
CDR3 length: 13
D gene: TRBD2
CDR3 protein: CASNQPGLDSQYF
CDR3 DNA: TGTGCCAGCAACCAACCGGGACTAGATAGTCAGTATTTT

clone size: .
V gene: TRBV30
J gene: TRBJ2-7
CDR3 length: 13
D gene: TRBD2
CDR3 protein: CAWNGLADYEQYF
CDR3 DNA: TGTGCCTGGAATGGGCTAGCGGACTACGAGCAGTACTTC

clone size: .
V gene: TRBV5-6
J gene: TRBJ2-5
CDR3 length: 16
D gene: .
CDR3 protein: CASSGTGILNQETQYF
CDR3 DNA: TGTGCCAGCAGCGGAACAGGGATACTGAATCAAGAGACCCAGTACTTC

clone size: .
V gene: TRBV7-9
J gene: TRBJ2-7
CDR3 length: 12
D gene: TRBD1
CDR3 protein: CASSRQGGEQYF
CDR3 DNA: TGTGCCAGCAGCAGACAGGGGGGCGAGCAGTACTTC

clone size: .
V gene: TRBV7-9
J gene: TRBJ2-5
CDR3 length: 14
D gene: TRBD1
CDR3 protein: CASSLPGGEETQYF
CDR3 DNA: TGTGCCAGCAGCTTACCAGGGGGCGAAGAGACCCAGTACTTC

clone size: once
V gene: TRBV28
J gene: TRBJ2-7
CDR3 length: 15
D gene: .
CDR3 protein: CASSLGGQNSYEQYF
CDR3 DNA: TGTGCCAGCAGTTTAGGAGGACAGAACTCCTACGAGCAGTACTTC

clone size: once
V gene: TRBV29-1
J gene: TRBJ1-1
CDR3 length: 16
D gene: .
CDR3 protein: CSVEDWRVGRNTEAFF
CDR3 DNA: TGCAGCGTTGAAGATTGGAGGGTAGGGAGGAACACTGAAGCTTTCTTT

clone size: few
V gene: TRBV30
J gene: TRBJ2-1
CDR3 length: 15
D gene: TRBD2
CDR3 protein: CAWSVGGSSYNEQFF
CDR3 DNA: TGTGCCTGGAGTGTAGGCGGGAGCTCCTACAATGAGCAGTTCTTC

clone size: .
V gene: TRBV11-2
J gene: TRBJ2-5
CDR3 length: 12
D gene: .
CDR3 protein: CASSLTEETQYF
CDR3 DNA: TGTGCCAGCAGCTTGACAGAAGAGACCCAGTACTTC

clone size: .
V gene: TRBV4-1
J gene: TRBJ2-1
CDR3 length: 15
D gene: .
CDR3 protein: CASSPGLSSYNEQFF
CDR3 DNA: TGCGCCAGCAGCCCCGGACTAAGCTCCTACAATGAGCAGTTCTTC

clone size: .
V gene: TRBV6-6
J gene: TRBJ1-1
CDR3 length: 14
D gene: .
CDR3 protein: CASSYSAALTEAFF
CDR3 DNA: TGTGCCAGCAGTTACTCGGCGGCTTTAACTGAAGCTTTCTTT

clone size: .
V gene: TRBV28
J gene: TRBJ1-2
CDR3 length: 16
D gene: TRBD1
CDR3 protein: CASSMHRGTGPDGYTF
CDR3 DNA: TGTGCCAGCAGTATGCACCGAGGGACAGGGCCGGATGGCTACACCTTC

clone size: few
V gene: TRBV6-5
J gene: TRBJ1-1
CDR3 length: 15
D gene: TRBD1
CDR3 protein: CASRSNRDRVPEAFF
CDR3 DNA: TGTGCCAGCAGGTCAAACCGGGACAGGGTGCCTGAAGCTTTCTTT

clone size: .
V gene: TRBV4-1
J gene: TRBJ2-2
CDR3 length: 15
D gene: TRBD2
CDR3 protein: CASSPRGANTGELFF
CDR3 DNA: TGCGCCAGCAGCCCCCGGGGGGCGAACACCGGGGAGCTGTTTTTT

clone size: .
V gene: TRBV7-9
J gene: TRBJ2-7
CDR3 length: 14
D gene: .
CDR3 protein: CASSLIWDNYEQYF
CDR3 DNA: TGTGCCAGCAGCTTAATTTGGGACAACTACGAGCAGTACTTC

clone size: .
V gene: TRBV6-5
J gene: TRBJ2-7
CDR3 length: 15
D gene: TRBD2
CDR3 protein: CASSYSSGAHYEQYF
CDR3 DNA: TGTGCCAGCAGTTACTCTAGCGGGGCGCACTACGAGCAGTACTTC

clone size: .
V gene: TRBV18
J gene: TRBJ1-5
CDR3 length: 15
D gene: TRBD1
CDR3 protein: CASSPSQGVNQPQHF
CDR3 DNA: TGTGCCAGCTCACCGAGTCAGGGGGTCAATCAGCCCCAGCATTTT

clone size: .
V gene: TRBV5-8
J gene: TRBJ1-1
CDR3 length: 13
D gene: .
CDR3 protein: CASSLWANTEAFF
CDR3 DNA: TGTGCCAGCAGCTTGTGGGCCAACACTGAAGCTTTCTTT

clone size: few
V gene: TRBV7-9
J gene: TRBJ1-1
CDR3 length: 15
D gene: .
CDR3 protein: CASSLAWPMNTEAFF
CDR3 DNA: TGTGCCAGCAGCTTAGCTTGGCCGATGAACACTGAAGCTTTCTTT

clone size: .
V gene: TRBV11-2
J gene: TRBJ1-1
CDR3 length: 14
D gene: .
CDR3 protein: CASSLVRLNTEAFF
CDR3 DNA: TGTGCCAGCAGCTTAGTCAGGTTGAACACTGAAGCTTTCTTT

clone size: few
V gene: TRBV29-1
J gene: TRBJ2-1
CDR3 length: 14
D gene: TRBD1
CDR3 protein: CSVDETGMYNEQFF
CDR3 DNA: TGCAGCGTTGATGAGACAGGGATGTACAATGAGCAGTTCTTC

clone size: .
V gene: TRBV4-2
J gene: TRBJ2-3
CDR3 length: 15
D gene: TRBD1
CDR3 protein: CASSPTGGRTDTQYF
CDR3 DNA: TGTGCCAGCAGCCCGACAGGGGGACGCACAGATACGCAGTATTTT

clone size: .
V gene: TRBV7-6
J gene: TRBJ2-2
CDR3 length: 15
D gene: .
CDR3 protein: CASSSRLANTGELFF
CDR3 DNA: TGTGCCAGCAGCTCTCGTTTAGCGAACACCGGGGAGCTGTTTTTT